This TCR beta chain was profiled in a study of identical twins. Study-wide results and limits: Twin-shared out-of-frame alpha sequences showed excess low generation probability.

Each CDR3 protein is one row after TCRdb ran MiXCR on the 5' RACE reads. The sample contains approximately 470,000 distinct CDR3 sequences, 14% of which appear only once. As concerns this clonotype: Antigen specificity is unknown.

From germline, CDR1 is LNHNV and CDR2 YYDKDF (reference sequence). Trimming pared 2 bases from V and 9 bases from J, leaving 14 bases between. The CDR3 totals 13 residues. These same data were also listed under a study on yellow fever vaccine responses in identical twins.

The receptor was isolated from a woman between 18 and 29 years old in good health. Sequenced sample: CD4+ T cells sorted from blood. This chain connects TRBV15 to TRBJ2-7; the D gene could be TRBD1 or TRBD2 (5 bases each). CDR3 DNA sequence: TGTGCCACCAGCAGAATTAGTGGGGGAGCGCAGTACTTC. Translated: CATSRISGGAQYF.